What follows is one T cell receptor (beta chain) and its context. This clonotype was seen a few times. Its target antigen remains unknown. No much larger clonotype is one base removed from it; base qualities were not supplied. The germline ends are 13 bases apart after V is trimmed by 0 bases and J by 2 bases. CDR3 length: 15 amino acids, cysteine to phenylalanine. The read is trimmed to its CDR3 DNA, 45 bases read in frame from base 1. The germline V gene yields SQVTM for CDR1 and ANQGSEA for CDR2. TRB repertoires were amplified using roughly 220-550 ng of genomic DNA isolated from blood. These data belong to a study of T and B cells in COVID-19 patients (dated by TCRdb to about 2020). For the wider study: Using TRB and IGH repertoire sequencing of peripheral blood, the study characterized adaptive immunity in COVID-19 patients who had active infection or had recovered. A recovered cohort was made up of 15 to 19 patients contributing under 25 samples, mostly after mild to moderate COVID-19 managed as outpatients. Median age was about 34 years in the recovered cohort versus approximately 67 years in the active-infection cohort. Of the roughly 18 patients in the active-infection cohort, about eleven were critically ill and needed mechanical ventilation or ECMO. In the active-infection cohort, about 90% of the roughly 20 patients had comorbidities linked to unfavorable COVID-19 outcome. Over 8 million TCR sequences were analysed in a TCR and BCR sequence repository that covered around 40 patients and about 69 time points. Because samples were available both during active disease and after recovery, two patients were counted in both the recovered and the active cohorts. An age-matched reference group of some 39 healthy donors negative for COVID-19 antibodies was used as the comparison for repertoire analyses. As many as 9 follow-up blood samples were collected from each patient, and in some individuals these samples spanned different disease stages.

Broader findings and caveats from the paper: Prospective validation of the reported TCR clusters was stated to be required before clinical use. Blood samples obtained from mildly ill patients during symptoms, as well as early samples obtained from severe cases, were available only in scarce numbers. The cohort was considered too small for HLA contributions to COVID-19 susceptibility or severity to be assessed. Specific T cell subsets (CD4+/Treg/CD8+) and sorted SARS-CoV-2-responsive or tetramer+ T cells had not yet been sequenced, and these experiments were ongoing. In active COVID-19, TRB repertoires were highly clonal, while at recovery, diversity and richness increased above the levels seen in healthy donors. The recovered cohort had 2,000 to 3,000 exclusive TCR clusters, including 31 low-pGen clusters. TRBV/TRBJ gene usage was reported as strongly skewed in patients with COVID-19.

Sequencing was performed on an Illumina MiSeq. Multiplex PCR with BIOMED2 TRB-A/B primer pools was used to amplify the TRB rearrangements. Illumina-compatible adapters and 7-nucleotide sample barcodes were attached to the amplicons in two consecutive PCRs. All library PCRs used Phusion HS II polymerase. The amplicons were purified from gel with the NucleoSpin Gel and PCR Clean-up kit, measured on Qubit, and then pooled at about 4 nM. Before Illumina next-generation sequencing, the quality of the amplicon pool was assessed on an Agilent 2100 Bioanalyzer. From the authors' description of their analysis: Annotation of TRB rearrangements was done in MiXCR 3.0.8 with the default MiXCR reference library. Non-productive reads and sequences with fewer than 2 reads were removed, and each unique CDR3 nucleotide sequence was counted as one clone. Clonality, diversity, richness and V-J gene usage were computed in R 3.5.1. GLIPH2 was used to cluster TCRs based on CDR3 similarity, and OLGA was used to calculate the generation probabilities. GLIPH2 clusters were kept only when the clusters contained at least four unique TCR clonotypes present in at least three individuals. Starting from the raw public reads, TCRdb applied fastp trimming at Q25, assembled clones with MiXCR and retained in-frame beta chains. Each CDR3 protein gets just one entry, which takes the most common genes and DNA from the rows behind it. None of the V and J calls come from the authors' own analysis; TCRdb made them. In this sample the table shows fewer than 14,000 distinct CDR3 sequences, 30% to 35% of which occur a single time. The ten largest clones add up to roughly an eighth of the sample.

This receptor chain uses TRBV29-1 and TRBJ1-1; the D gene lacks a confident call. The origin of this receptor is a human donor with active COVID-19. The specimen sequenced was blood. CDR3 reads: CSVEDQKSGNTEAFF. The sequenced DNA: TGCAGCGTTGAAGATCAAAAGTCGGGTAACACTGAAGCTTTCTTT. The CDR3 plus the reference TRBV29-1 and TRBJ1-1 genes for the other parts give the full variable domain: SAVISQKPSRDICQRGTSLTIQCQVDSQVTMMFWYRQQPGQSLTLIATANQGSEATYESGFVIDKFPISRPNLTFSTLTVSNMSPEDSSIYLCSVEDQKSGNTEAFFGQGTRLTVV.